This is a list of T cell receptor beta chains from one sample in a study of CD8+ T cells in alopecia areata. Sequencing was performed with immunoSEQ multiplex PCR; in TCRdb, only in-frame clones are kept and a portion is missing. The data show around 200,000 clones, around 58% seen once. The sample in question was CD8+ T cells sorted from blood, obtained at week 24, from a patient treated with tofacitinib. The receptors shown here come from a human donor with alopecia areata. CDR3s include the opening cysteine and the closing phenylalanine or tryptophan. The order of the fields is J gene, clone size, V gene, D gene, CDR3 protein, CDR3 DNA. D genes are given only for firm matches. Where a row states a size, it is once, few, many or the class of an expanded clone; other rows omit it.

>TRBJ1-2|-|TRBV4-1|-
CASSGHPPDRRGYGYTF
TGCGCCAGCAGCGGGCACCCCCCTGACAGGAGGGGCTATGGCTACACCTTC
>TRBJ2-1|-|TRBV13|-
CASSPRQSSYNEQFF
TGTGCCAGCAGCCCCCGCCAGAGCTCCTACAATGAGCAGTTCTTC
>TRBJ1-3|-|TRBV29-1|-
CSVVPSSGNTIYF
TGCAGCGTTGTCCCGAGCTCTGGAAACACCATATATTTT
>TRBJ2-1|-|TRBV9|TRBD2
CASSDASGGVNNEQFF
TGTGCCAGCAGCGATGCTAGCGGGGGGGTTAACAATGAGCAGTTCTTC
>TRBJ2-1|-|TRBV7-6|TRBD2
CASSFSGGVDGEQFF
TGTGCCAGCAGCTTTAGCGGGGGGGTTGATGGTGAGCAGTTCTTC
>TRBJ1-1|-|TRBV27|-
CASSNFYEAFF
TGTGCCAGCAGCAACTTCTATGAAGCTTTCTTT
>TRBJ2-2|-|TRBV4-2|-
CASSQVAENTGELFF
TGTGCCAGCAGCCAAGTAGCCGAAAACACCGGGGAGCTGTTTTTT
>TRBJ2-3|-|TRBV13|-
CASSTRDLRGRTDTQYF
TGTGCCAGCAGCACTCGGGATTTGCGGGGACGCACAGATACGCAGTATTTT
>TRBJ1-6|-|TRBV14|-
CASSSGGNSPLHF
TGTGCCAGCAGTTCCGGTGGCAATTCACCCCTCCACTTT
>TRBJ1-5|-|TRBV2|-
CASMDSAGGQPQHF
TGTGCCAGCATGGATTCGGCAGGAGGTCAGCCCCAGCATTTT
>TRBJ1-1|-|TRBV13|-
CASSLGVGGPNTEAFF
TGTGCCAGCAGCTTAGGAGTGGGGGGGCCGAACACTGAAGCTTTCTTT
>TRBJ1-2|-|TRBV9|-
CASSVAISGGYGYTF
TGTGCCAGCAGCGTCGCCATATCCGGCGGCTATGGCTACACCTTC
>TRBJ1-2|-|TRBV13|-
CASSTRQLPNYGYTF
TGTGCCAGCAGCACCCGACAGCTCCCGAACTATGGCTACACCTTC
>TRBJ1-5|-|TRBV2|-
CASRDSRNQPQHF
TGTGCCAGCAGGGACAGCAGAAATCAGCCCCAGCATTTT
>TRBJ2-3|-|TRBV13|-
CASSLLTEVTDTQYF
TGTGCCAGCAGCTTACTTACTGAGGTGACAGATACGCAGTATTTT
>TRBJ2-7|-|TRBV29-1|-
CSVDMGGISSSYEQYF
TGCAGCGTTGATATGGGGGGAATATCCAGCTCCTACGAGCAGTACTTC
>TRBJ2-7|-|TRBV7-6|-
CASSRGTFYEQYF
TGTGCCAGCAGCCGAGGGACTTTCTACGAGCAGTACTTC
>TRBJ1-5|few|TRBV12-5|-
CASGLDPGVYSNQPQHF
TGTGCTAGTGGTTTGGACCCAGGGGTATATAGCAATCAGCCCCAGCATTTT
>TRBJ2-6|-|TRBV29-1|-
CSVDEEFPGANVLTF
TGCAGCGTTGATGAGGAATTTCCTGGGGCCAACGTCCTGACTTTC
>TRBJ1-1|-|TRBV2|TRBD1
CALQGDTEAFF
TGTGCCTTACAGGGGGACACTGAAGCTTTCTTT
>TRBJ2-1|few|TRBV27|-
CASCWGGPYNEQFF
TGTGCCAGCTGCTGGGGGGGCCCCTACAATGAGCAGTTCTTC
>TRBJ2-7|-|TRBV27|-
CASSLGRASYEQYF
TGTGCCAGCAGTTTAGGACGGGCCTCCTACGAGCAGTACTTC
>TRBJ2-7|-|TRBV18|-
CASSPGQFVVGEQYF
TGTGCCAGCTCCCCGGGGCAATTCGTAGTGGGGGAGCAGTACTTC
>TRBJ1-3|-|TRBV11-2|-
CASSLANSGYTIYF
TGTGCCAGCAGCTTGGCGAATTCCGGATACACCATATATTTT
>TRBJ1-1|few|TRBV19|-
CASGAEAFF
TGTGCCAGCGGCGCGGAAGCTTTCTTT
>TRBJ2-2|few|TRBV5-1|-
CASSFYQEANTGELFF
TGCGCCAGCAGCTTCTATCAGGAGGCGAACACCGGGGAGCTGTTTTTT
>TRBJ1-2|-|TRBV29-1|-
CSVVAPMGPHGYTF
TGCAGCGTTGTAGCCCCCATGGGTCCTCATGGCTACACCTTC
>TRBJ2-3|few|TRBV2|TRBD2
CASSDSGGADTQYF
TGTGCCAGCAGTGATAGCGGGGGCGCAGATACGCAGTATTTT
>TRBJ2-7|-|TRBV28|-
CASSLSLLYEQYF
TGTGCCAGCAGTTTGAGCTTACTCTACGAGCAGTACTTC
>TRBJ2-3|-|TRBV11-2|TRBD1
CASSYRDRVSDTQYF
TGTGCCAGCAGTTACCGGGACAGGGTTTCAGATACGCAGTATTTT
>TRBJ1-1|-|TRBV2|-
CASRLGRSTEAFF
TGTGCCAGCAGGTTAGGGCGTTCAACTGAAGCTTTCTTT
>TRBJ1-1|few|TRBV4-3|-
CASSQDPGPEAFF
TGCGCCAGCAGCCAGGATCCGGGACCAGAAGCTTTCTTT
>TRBJ2-4|few|TRBV11-2|-
CASSLGAGAENIQYF
TGTGCCAGCAGCTTAGGGGCCGGTGCGGAAAACATTCAGTACTTC
>TRBJ1-2|-|TRBV9|-
CASGLDANYGYTF
TGTGCCAGCGGACTGGACGCTAACTATGGCTACACCTTC
>TRBJ1-2|-|TRBV13|TRBD1
CASSLGLSEGADGYTF
TGTGCCAGCAGCTTAGGCCTTTCGGAGGGGGCGGATGGCTACACCTTC
>TRBJ1-5|-|TRBV15|-
CATSWGAGQPQHF
TGTGCCACCAGCTGGGGGGCCGGTCAGCCCCAGCATTTT
>TRBJ1-3|once|TRBV5-6|-
CASSLEGPHSGNTIYF
TGTGCCAGCAGCTTGGAGGGGCCCCACTCTGGAAACACCATATATTTT
>TRBJ2-3|-|TRBV9|-
CASSVVASPPDTQYF
TGTGCCAGCAGCGTAGTGGCTAGCCCACCAGATACGCAGTATTTT
>TRBJ2-7|few|TRBV29-1|-
CSVEGGDYEQYF
TGCAGCGTTGAAGGGGGGGACTACGAGCAGTACTTC
>TRBJ2-7|-|TRBV5-1|TRBD1
CASSVNTGDYEQYF
TGCGCCAGCAGCGTGAATACAGGGGACTACGAGCAGTACTTC
>TRBJ1-6|-|TRBV6-5|TRBD1
CASRARTGLVSPLHF
TGTGCCAGCAGAGCTCGGACAGGGTTGGTTTCACCCCTCCACTTT
>TRBJ2-7|few|TRBV7-6|-
CASSTGRGGPGEQYF
TGTGCCAGCAGTACAGGGCGGGGAGGGCCCGGCGAGCAGTACTTC
>TRBJ2-1|few|TRBV29-1|-
CSVDTGTRGDNEQFF
TGCAGCGTTGATACCGGGACCCGGGGTGACAATGAGCAGTTCTTC
>TRBJ2-7|-|TRBV29-1|-
CSVEGGDSHYEQYF
TGCAGCGTTGAGGGGGGGGACAGCCACTACGAGCAGTACTTC
>TRBJ1-5|-|TRBV27|TRBD1
CASKQLRDSDQPQHF
TGTGCCAGCAAACAACTCCGGGACAGTGATCAGCCCCAGCATTTT
>TRBJ1-2|-|TRBV5-6|-
CASSLADSGYGYTF
TGTGCCAGCAGCTTAGCGGATTCGGGCTATGGCTACACCTTC
>TRBJ2-2|few|TRBV20-1|-
CSAPNTGELFF
TGCAGTGCACCTAATACCGGGGAGCTGTTTTTT
>TRBJ1-1|few|TRBV29-1|-
CSGHEVGSGTEAFF
TGCAGCGGGCATGAAGTGGGGTCGGGCACTGAAGCTTTCTTT
>TRBJ2-2|-|TRBV13|-
CASSTRDASTGELFF
TGTGCCAGCAGCACCCGGGACGCAAGCACCGGGGAGCTGTTTTTT
>TRBJ1-2|few|TRBV2|-
CASKMAGPLYGYTF
TGTGCCAGCAAGATGGCAGGGCCCCTCTATGGCTACACCTTC
>TRBJ2-7|few|TRBV7-4|-
CASSLLSRPSLTYEQYF
TGTGCCAGCAGCTTACTATCGCGGCCATCTCTTACCTACGAGCAGTACTTC
>TRBJ1-4|-|TRBV19|-
CASTDVGGIGKLFF
TGTGCCAGCACGGATGTCGGAGGAATTGGAAAACTGTTTTTT
>TRBJ1-4|-|TRBV10-3|-
CAISESKGSGEKLFF
TGTGCCATCAGTGAGTCGAAGGGATCAGGAGAAAAACTGTTTTTT